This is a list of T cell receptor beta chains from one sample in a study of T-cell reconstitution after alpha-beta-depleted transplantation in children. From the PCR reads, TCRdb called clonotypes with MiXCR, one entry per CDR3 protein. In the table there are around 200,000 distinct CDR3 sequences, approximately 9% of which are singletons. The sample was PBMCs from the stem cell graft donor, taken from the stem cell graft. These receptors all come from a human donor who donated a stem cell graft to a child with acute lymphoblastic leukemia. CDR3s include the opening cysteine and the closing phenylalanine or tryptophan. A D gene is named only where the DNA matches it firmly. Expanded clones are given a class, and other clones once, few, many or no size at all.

cdr3_aa: CASSLLAGYNEQFF
cdr3_nt: TGTGCCAGCAGCTTGCTAGCGGGGTACAATGAGCAGTTCTTC
v_call: TRBV5-6
d_call: TRBD2
clone_size: few
j_call: TRBJ2-1

cdr3_aa: CSVARDRYQPQHF
cdr3_nt: TGCAGCGTGGCCCGGGACAGGTATCAGCCCCAGCATTTT
v_call: TRBV29-1
d_call: TRBD1
clone_size: few
j_call: TRBJ1-5

cdr3_aa: CASSLWGQGEETQYF
cdr3_nt: TGTGCCAGCAGTTTATGGGGACAGGGGGAAGAGACCCAGTACTTC
v_call: TRBV28
d_call: TRBD1
clone_size: many
j_call: TRBJ2-5

cdr3_aa: CASKIGQSADTQYF
cdr3_nt: TGTGCCAGCAAAATAGGGCAGTCTGCAGATACGCAGTATTTT
v_call: TRBV6-1
d_call: NA
clone_size: NA
j_call: TRBJ2-3

cdr3_aa: CASSPVAGVSNEQFF
cdr3_nt: TGTGCCAGCTCACCAGTAGCAGGGGTATCCAATGAGCAGTTCTTC
v_call: TRBV18
d_call: NA
clone_size: few
j_call: TRBJ2-1

cdr3_aa: CAISEPDRGNYGYTF
cdr3_nt: TGTGCCATCAGTGAGCCGGACAGGGGGAACTATGGCTACACCTTC
v_call: TRBV10-3
d_call: TRBD1
clone_size: few
j_call: TRBJ1-2

cdr3_aa: CASSRHKNYEQYF
cdr3_nt: TGTGCCAGCAGCCGCCACAAGAACTACGAGCAGTACTTC
v_call: TRBV11-3
d_call: NA
clone_size: NA
j_call: TRBJ2-7

cdr3_aa: CASSQGVLSETQYF
cdr3_nt: TGTGCCAGCAGCCAAGGGGTTCTGTCAGAGACCCAGTACTTC
v_call: TRBV3-1
d_call: NA
clone_size: NA
j_call: TRBJ2-5

cdr3_aa: CASTEDFLNQETQYF
cdr3_nt: TGTGCCAGCACCGAAGATTTCCTAAACCAAGAGACCCAGTACTTC
v_call: TRBV11-2
d_call: NA
clone_size: few
j_call: TRBJ2-5

cdr3_aa: CSGDRGLRAEAFF
cdr3_nt: TGCAGCGGGGACAGGGGGCTGAGGGCTGAAGCTTTCTTT
v_call: TRBV29-1
d_call: TRBD1
clone_size: NA
j_call: TRBJ1-1

cdr3_aa: CASGLATNEKLFF
cdr3_nt: TGCGCCAGCGGACTGGCAACTAATGAAAAACTGTTTTTT
v_call: TRBV5-1
d_call: NA
clone_size: NA
j_call: TRBJ1-4

cdr3_aa: CSARGLARMYNEQFF
cdr3_nt: TGCAGTGCTAGAGGACTAGCGCGGATGTACAATGAGCAGTTCTTC
v_call: TRBV20-1
d_call: TRBD2
clone_size: many
j_call: TRBJ2-1

cdr3_aa: CAISETRPYEQYF
cdr3_nt: TGTGCCATCAGTGAGACCAGACCCTACGAGCAGTACTTC
v_call: TRBV10-3
d_call: NA
clone_size: many
j_call: TRBJ2-7

cdr3_aa: CASSKRDSRSRGSYNEQFF
cdr3_nt: TGTGCCAGCAGCAAAAGGGACAGTCGCAGTCGTGGCTCCTACAATGAGCAGTTCTTC
v_call: TRBV21-1
d_call: NA
clone_size: many
j_call: TRBJ2-1

cdr3_aa: CASSLAFDQGNTEAFF
cdr3_nt: TGCGCCAGCAGCTTGGCCTTCGATCAGGGGAACACTGAAGCTTTCTTT
v_call: TRBV5-1
d_call: NA
clone_size: many
j_call: TRBJ1-1

cdr3_aa: CASSLTAGDNSPLHF
cdr3_nt: TGCGCCAGCAGCTTGACCGCGGGAGATAATTCACCCCTCCACTTT
v_call: TRBV5-1
d_call: NA
clone_size: many
j_call: TRBJ1-6

cdr3_aa: CASSLPRQGEDGYTF
cdr3_nt: TGCGCCAGCAGCTTGCCGCGACAGGGGGAAGATGGCTACACCTTC
v_call: TRBV5-1
d_call: TRBD1
clone_size: few
j_call: TRBJ1-2

cdr3_aa: CASSYGGWEVNEQFF
cdr3_nt: TGCGCCAGCAGCTACGGGGGTTGGGAGGTGAATGAGCAGTTCTTC
v_call: TRBV5-1
d_call: NA
clone_size: NA
j_call: TRBJ2-1

cdr3_aa: CASFTSGWQETQYF
cdr3_nt: TGCGCCAGCTTTACTAGCGGTTGGCAAGAGACCCAGTACTTC
v_call: TRBV5-1
d_call: TRBD2
clone_size: NA
j_call: TRBJ2-5

cdr3_aa: CASSRGPGDTIYF
cdr3_nt: TGTGCCAGCAGCAGGGGTCCCGGGGATACCATATATTTT
v_call: TRBV7-2
d_call: NA
clone_size: NA
j_call: TRBJ1-3

cdr3_aa: CASSMGQGNQPQHF
cdr3_nt: TGTGCCAGTAGTATGGGACAGGGCAATCAGCCCCAGCATTTT
v_call: TRBV19
d_call: TRBD1
clone_size: NA
j_call: TRBJ1-5

cdr3_aa: CASSPHFNPRHNVGNQPQHF
cdr3_nt: TGTGCCAGCAGCCCGCACTTCAACCCACGACACAATGTTGGCAATCAGCCCCAGCATTTT
v_call: TRBV21-1
d_call: NA
clone_size: NA
j_call: TRBJ1-5

cdr3_aa: CASSCFGRGAVVNIQYF
cdr3_nt: TGTGCCAGCAGCTGCTTTGGACGGGGGGCCGTAGTGAACATTCAGTACTTC
v_call: TRBV27
d_call: NA
clone_size: NA
j_call: TRBJ2-4

cdr3_aa: CASTAYRDSYEQYF
cdr3_nt: TGTGCCAGCACCGCCTACAGGGACAGCTACGAGCAGTACTTC
v_call: TRBV12-3/TRBV12-4
d_call: TRBD1
clone_size: few
j_call: TRBJ2-7

cdr3_aa: CASSAGPGGEETQYF
cdr3_nt: TGTGCCAGCAGTGCCGGGCCTGGGGGCGAAGAGACCCAGTACTTC
v_call: TRBV2
d_call: NA
clone_size: few
j_call: TRBJ2-5

cdr3_aa: CASSSRTGNTEAFF
cdr3_nt: TGTGCCAGCAGTTCTAGGACAGGGAACACTGAAGCTTTCTTT
v_call: TRBV6-6
d_call: TRBD1
clone_size: many
j_call: TRBJ1-1

cdr3_aa: CASGAGGRASWAKNIQYF
cdr3_nt: TGTGCCAGCGGGGCCGGGGGAAGGGCTTCTTGGGCCAAAAACATTCAGTACTTC
v_call: TRBV7-8
d_call: NA
clone_size: few
j_call: TRBJ2-4

cdr3_aa: CASSQVAGGAYNEQFF
cdr3_nt: TGCGCCAGCAGCCAAGTTGCGGGGGGCGCCTACAATGAGCAGTTCTTC
v_call: TRBV4-3
d_call: TRBD2
clone_size: NA
j_call: TRBJ2-1

cdr3_aa: CSAWTSGRLGEQFF
cdr3_nt: TGCAGTGCGTGGACTAGCGGGCGACTGGGGGAGCAGTTCTTC
v_call: TRBV20-1
d_call: TRBD2
clone_size: many
j_call: TRBJ2-1